The 27 T cell receptor beta chains listed next were all sequenced from one sample in a study of T cells in Graves' hyperthyroidism and ophthalmopathy. TCR beta CDR3 sequences were amplified from RNA transcripts. HTBI primers were used for first-round RT-PCR of the TCR CDR3. TCRdb called the multiplex PCR reads again in MiXCR, with one record for every CDR3 protein. The sample consists of roughly 740,000 distinct CDR3 sequences, roughly 17% of them appearing once. The sequenced sample was blood. The source of these receptors is a man between 18 and 29 years old with Graves' hyperthyroidism.

This clonotype was seen more than once but under ten times. The chain employs TRBV27 and TRBJ1-5; D remains ambiguous. The CDR3 extends over 13 amino acids. V lost 6 bases and J 10 bases, leaving 16 bases between the germline ends. CDR1 and CDR2 (germline): MNHEY, SMNVEV (reference sequence). The CDR3 DNA reads as TGTGCCAGCAGCTTTTCCCCCCCCTTTCCCCAGCATTTT. Its translation: CASSFSPPFPQHF.

On this clonotype itself: A much larger clone lies one base from this, so it may be a read error. This chain uses TRBV28 with TRBJ2-6; no clear D. Germline CDR1 MDHEN, CDR2 SYDVKM. V lost 3 bases, J lost 3 bases, and 6 bases lay in between. The CDR3 sequence is 14 residues long. The CDR3 here is CASSFSGGANVLTF. The CDR3 nucleotides read TGTGCCAGCAGTTTTTCGGGTGGGGCCAACGTCCTGACTTTC.

This clonotype was detected ten times or more. The chain combines TRBV28 with TRBJ2-2; 9 nucleotides align to TRBD1. The CDR3 has 15 residues. CDR1 and CDR2 from the germline V gene are MDHEN and SYDVKM. Trimming cost V 5 bases and J 7 bases; bases outside gene matches: 8. The CDR3 DNA is TGTGCCAGCAGTCCACTGACAGGGGGTTTCGGGGAGCTGTTTTTT. Its protein is CASSPLTGGFGELFF.

The chain combines TRBV25-1 with TRBJ2-5, with D possibly being TRBD1 (6 bases). Trimming stripped 4 bases from V and 5 bases from J, with 20 bases between. The CDR3 contains 16 residues. Germline V gene data show CDR1 as MGHDK and CDR2 as SYGVNS. CDR3 region: CASSGGRGQGLETQYF. CDR3 bases: TGTGCCAGCAGTGGAGGCAGGGGTCAGGGGCTGGAGACCCAGTACTTC.

This clonotype appeared many times. This sequence joins TRBV7-9 and TRBJ1-2; TRBD1 aligns across 7 bases. The CDR3 runs 16 residues. Trimming at V came to 8 bases and at J to 0 bases, leaving 12 bases not matched to a gene. Germline V CDR1 and CDR2: SEHNR, FQNEAQ (reference sequence). The CDR3 here is CASRGGSLPSNYGYTF. CDR3 bases: TGTGCCAGCCGAGGGGGCAGCCTTCCTTCTAACTATGGCTACACCTTC.

This clonotype was seen at least ten times. The V gene is TRBV28, the J gene TRBJ2-1; 12 bases align to TRBD2. V trimming: 5 bases; J trimming: 3 bases; junction bases outside the gene matches: 5. Germline CDR1 is MDHEN and CDR2 is SYDVKM. This CDR3 comprises 16 residues. Here the CDR3 DNA reads TGTGCCAGCAGTGGACTAGCGGGATTCTTCTACAATGAGCAGTTCTTC. It translates to CASSGLAGFFYNEQFF.

This clonotype was counted at least ten times. The chain couples TRBV7-3 to TRBJ2-3, with D unclear. Germline values: CDR1 SGHTA, CDR2 FQGTGA. Trimming removed 1 base at V and 2 bases at J, with 4 bases between. The CDR3 is 13 amino acids. Here the CDR3 DNA reads TGTGCCAGCAGCTTAATGAACACAGATACGCAGTATTTT. Protein: CASSLMNTDTQYF.

This clonotype was observed many times. The chain links TRBV30 to TRBJ2-7; no reliable D call. Germline values: CDR1 GTSNPN, CDR2 SVGIG (reference sequence). This CDR3 region has 13 residues. V shed 1 base and J shed 4 bases, with 11 bases lying between them. CDR3 loop: CAWSAGTFYEQYF. The CDR3 DNA is TGTGCCTGGAGTGCCGGCACCTTTTACGAGCAGTACTTC.

This clonotype was counted only a few times. The V and J genes are TRBV18 and TRBJ2-5, with TRBD1 identical over 7 bases. V shed 2 bases, J shed 3 bases, and the junction held 6 bases outside the gene matches. This CDR3 is built from 15 residues. Germline CDR1 KGHSH, CDR2 LQKENI. The CDR3 reads CASSPNGQVEETQYF. CDR3 DNA: TGTGCCAGCTCACCAAACGGACAGGTAGAAGAGACCCAGTACTTC.

The rearrangement links TRBV28 to TRBJ2-7; 9 bases are a match to TRBD2. This CDR3 has 15 amino acids. From germline, CDR1 is MDHEN and CDR2 SYDVKM. V gave up 8 bases and J gave up 1 base; unmatched junction bases: 9. CDR3 amino acids: CASFPAGGRSYEQYF. For the CDR3, the DNA is TGTGCCAGCTTCCCCGCGGGGGGGCGATCCTACGAGCAGTACTTC.

The sample holds many counts of this clonotype. The chain has TRBV12-5 and TRBJ2-5; D is undetermined. V lost 0 bases and J lost 10, with 6 bases in between. The CDR3 is made up of 11 amino acids. The germline CDR1 and CDR2 sequences are LGHNT and FRNRAP. CDR3 in amino acids: CASGLVRDQYF. CDR3 DNA sequence: TGTGCTAGTGGTTTGGTACGTGACCAGTACTTC.

V and J are TRBV27 and TRBJ2-4; D not certain. This CDR3 spans 15 amino acids. Germline V gene sequence: CDR1 MNHEY, CDR2 SMNVEV (reference sequence). The V and J ends lost 2 bases and 0 bases respectively, with 8 bases between them. CDR3 nucleotides: TGTGCCAGCAGTTTAGGGGTACTAGCCAAAAACATTCAGTACTTC. Amino acid sequence: CASSLGVLAKNIQYF.

The rearrangement uses TRBV4-1 and TRBJ2-1, with 7 bases lining up with TRBD1. J gave up 9 bases and V 3 bases, and 8 bases lay outside the gene matches. The germline V gene encodes CDR1 MGHRA and CDR2 YSYEKL. The CDR3 sequence is 14 residues long. The DNA of the CDR3 is TGCGCCAGCAGCCAGAGGACAGGCACAGGTGAGCAGTTCTTC. Encoded protein: CASSQRTGTGEQFF.

With respect to this clonotype: A much larger clone lies a single base off, so this may be a read error. The chain links TRBV7-3 to TRBJ2-3, with D perhaps matching TRBD1 (6 bases). The germline gives CDR1 SGHTA, CDR2 FQGTGA. The CDR3 spans 15 residues. CDR3 DNA sequence: TGTGCCAACAGCCCTAAGGTACAGGGTCATATTACGCAGTATTTT. Its translation: CANSPKVQGHITQYF.

This clonotype occurred a few times. DNA of the CDR3: TGCGCCAGCAGCCAAGATCCGGCTAGCGGGAGCACAGATACGCAGTATTTT. It is translated as CASSQDPASGSTDTQYF. V is TRBV4-1 and J is TRBJ2-3, with 8 bases identical to TRBD2. In germline, CDR1 is MGHRA, CDR2 YSYEKL. The V and J ends lost 0 bases and 0 bases, in that order; junction bases with no gene match: 5. CDR3 length: 17 residues.

CDR3 bases: TGCAGTGCTAGAGATGGGTGGGAGAGCGCCTACAATGAGCAGTTCTTC. It specifies CSARDGWESAYNEQFF. The chain joins TRBV20-1 to TRBJ2-1; tentative D call: TRBD2 (5 bases). Germline-derived CDR1 and CDR2 are DFQATT and SNEGSKA (reference sequence). The ends were cut back, 0 bases at V and 2 bases at J, with 14 bases in the middle. This CDR3 is 16 amino acids long.

This clonotype was picked up many times. The chain combines TRBV6-1 with TRBJ2-7; no firm D call. CDR1 is MNHNS and CDR2 is SASEGT in the germline V gene. The CDR3 has 16 amino acids. The V end was cut by 0 bases, the J end by 3 bases, with 15 bases between. CDR3 nucleotide sequence: TGTGCCAGCAGTGAAGCGATAAGAGGTGGCGGCTACGAGCAGTACTTC. This encodes CASSEAIRGGGYEQYF.

This clonotype has ten or more counts. The chain combines TRBV5-1 with TRBJ2-3, with 10 bases aligning to TRBD1. Germline V CDR1 and CDR2: SGHRS, YFSETQ. The CDR3 is 14 amino acids. V shed 4 bases and J 8 bases; nucleotides not matched to a gene: 7. CDR3 amino acids: CASSPGQGKVTQYF. As DNA, the CDR3 is TGCGCCAGCAGCCCGGGACAGGGGAAGGTTACGCAGTATTTT.

The gene calls are TRBV2 and TRBJ1-3; D is possibly TRBD1 (5 bases). Trimming took 6 bases from V and 0 from J, leaving 12 bases between them. CDR1 is SNHLY and CDR2 is FYNNEI in the germline V gene. The CDR3 loop spans 15 amino acids. The CDR3 DNA sequence: TGTGCCAGCAGGAACCAGGGTTCCTCTGGAAACACCATATATTTT. It translates to CASRNQGSSGNTIYF.

The table lists this clonotype with a few counts. CDR3 DNA sequence: TGTGCCACCAGTGATTTCCGGAACCGCGACACAGATACGCAGTATTTT. Translating gives CATSDFRNRDTDTQYF. The rearrangement links TRBV24-1 to TRBJ2-3; D is unresolved. The germline V and J ends were trimmed by 1 base and 2 bases, with 12 bases remaining between them. In germline, CDR1 is KGHDR, CDR2 SFDVKD. This CDR3 is 16 amino acids long.

In this sample, this clonotype turned up a few times. The chain is built from TRBV12-3 or TRBV12-4 and TRBJ2-2; TRBD2 is a possible D gene (7 bases). CDR3 length: 15 residues. Trimming stripped 8 bases from V and 5 bases from J, with 18 bases between. CDR3 in amino acids: CASGLGGAHTGELFF. DNA of the CDR3: TGTGCCAGCGGCCTTGGGGGGGCGCATACCGGGGAGCTGTTTTTT.

V gene TRBV3-1 combines with J gene TRBJ2-2, with a possible D match to TRBD1 (5 bases). Germline-derived CDR1 and CDR2 are LGHDT and YNNKEL (reference sequence). The CDR3 is 16 amino acids. Trimming took off 4 bases at V and 2 bases at J, with 14 bases between the two ends. CDR3 sequence (DNA): TGTGCCAGCAGCCCCCGACAGCGTAGCAACACCGGGGAGCTGTTTTTT. This codes for CASSPRQRSNTGELFF.

This clonotype was seen only a few times. The chain uses TRBV25-1 and TRBJ2-5; D is perhaps TRBD2 (6 bases). The CDR3 extends over 16 amino acids. Trimming pared 6 bases from V and 1 base from J, leaving 18 bases between. CDR1 is MGHDK and CDR2 is SYGVNS in the germline V gene. The CDR3 DNA reads as TGTGCCAGCAGAGGGGAGGACGCCCGGGGCCAAGAGACCCAGTACTTC. Its protein is CASRGEDARGQETQYF.

V gene TRBV12-3 or TRBV12-4 combines with J gene TRBJ1-2; 9 bases are shared with TRBD1. CDR3 size: 14 residues. V dropped 6 bases and J dropped 8; count of bases not matched to a gene: 10. CDR3 nucleotide sequence: TGTGCCAGCAGGGCGGGACAGGGATTCCCCGGCTACACCTTC. Its protein is CASRAGQGFPGYTF.

This clonotype has a count of ten or more. J is TRBJ2-7 and V is TRBV20-1, with D tentatively TRBD2 (5 bases). Germline V gene sequence: CDR1 DFQATT, CDR2 SNEGSKA (reference sequence). The CDR3 has 13 amino acids. V was cut by 8 bases and J by 4 bases, with 18 bases left in between. The CDR3 region has the DNA TGCAGTTCCACACGGGGTTCCCTTTACGAGCAGTACTTC. It yields the protein CSSTRGSLYEQYF.

The chain links TRBV6-1 to TRBJ1-2; the match to TRBD1 covers 10 bases. The CDR3 sequence is 14 residues long. CDR1 MNHNS and CDR2 SASEGT come from the germline V gene. V shed 6 bases and J 7 bases; nucleotides not matched to a gene: 8. The CDR3 protein is CASREDRGGLGYTF. CDR3 coding DNA: TGTGCCAGCAGAGAGGACAGGGGGGGGCTTGGCTACACCTTC.

There are many counts of this clonotype. The V and J genes are TRBV2 and TRBJ2-5; D might be TRBD2 (6 bases). Trimming shortened V by 3 bases and J by 4 bases, and 9 bases separated the two germline ends. The germline V gene encodes CDR1 SNHLY and CDR2 FYNNEI. The CDR3 has 13 amino acids. CDR3 DNA: TGTGCCAGCAGTGATTTCGGGGGAGAGACCCAGTACTTC. Translated: CASSDFGGETQYF. The variable domain in full, with the rest retrieved from reference TRBV2 and TRBJ2-5, is EPEVTQTPSHQVTQMGQEVILRCVPISNHLYFYWYRQILGQKVEFLVSFYNNEISEKSEIFDDQFSVERPDGSNFTLKIRSTKLEDSAMYFCASSDFGGETQYFGPGTRLLVL.